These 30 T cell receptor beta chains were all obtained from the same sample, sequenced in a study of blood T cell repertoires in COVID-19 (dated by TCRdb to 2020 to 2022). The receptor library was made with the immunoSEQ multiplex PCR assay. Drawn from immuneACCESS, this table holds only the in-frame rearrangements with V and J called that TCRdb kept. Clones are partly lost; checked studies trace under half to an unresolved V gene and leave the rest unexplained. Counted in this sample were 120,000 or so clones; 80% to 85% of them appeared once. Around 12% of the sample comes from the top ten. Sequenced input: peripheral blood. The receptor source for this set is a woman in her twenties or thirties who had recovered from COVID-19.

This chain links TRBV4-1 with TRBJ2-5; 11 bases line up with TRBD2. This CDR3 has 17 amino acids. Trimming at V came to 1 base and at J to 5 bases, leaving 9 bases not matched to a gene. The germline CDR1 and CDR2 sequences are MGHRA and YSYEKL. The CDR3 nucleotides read TGCGCCAGCAGCCAAGGGGTAGCGGGAGGGCCGAGGGAGACCCAGTACTTC. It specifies CASSQGVAGGPRETQYF.

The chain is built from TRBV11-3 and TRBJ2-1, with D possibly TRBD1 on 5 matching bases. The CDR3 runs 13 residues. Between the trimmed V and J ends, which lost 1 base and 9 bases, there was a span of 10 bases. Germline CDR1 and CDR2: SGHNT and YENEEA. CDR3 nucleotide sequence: TGTGCCAGCAGCTTAGTTCAGGGCGGTGAGCAGTTCTTC. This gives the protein CASSLVQGGEQFF.

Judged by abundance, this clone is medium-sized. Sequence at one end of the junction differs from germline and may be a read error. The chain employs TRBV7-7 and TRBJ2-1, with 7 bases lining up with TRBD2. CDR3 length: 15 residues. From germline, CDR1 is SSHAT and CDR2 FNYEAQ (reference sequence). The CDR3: CASSLGGNSYNEQFF. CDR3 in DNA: TGTGCTAGCAGTTTGGGGGGGAACTCCTACAATGAGCAGTTCTTC.

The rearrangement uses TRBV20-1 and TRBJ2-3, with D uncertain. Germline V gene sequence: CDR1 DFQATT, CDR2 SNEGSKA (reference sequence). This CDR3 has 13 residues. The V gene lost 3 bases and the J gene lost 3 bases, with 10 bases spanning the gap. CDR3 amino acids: CSASRTETDTQYF. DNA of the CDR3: TGCAGTGCTAGTCGTACCGAGACAGATACGCAGTATTTT.

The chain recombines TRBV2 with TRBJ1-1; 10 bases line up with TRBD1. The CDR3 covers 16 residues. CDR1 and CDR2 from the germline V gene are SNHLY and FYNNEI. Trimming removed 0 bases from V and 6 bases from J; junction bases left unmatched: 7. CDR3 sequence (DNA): TGTGCCAGCAGTGAAGCCCGGGACAGGGGTGCCGCTGAAGCTTTCTTT. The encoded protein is CASSEARDRGAAEAFF.

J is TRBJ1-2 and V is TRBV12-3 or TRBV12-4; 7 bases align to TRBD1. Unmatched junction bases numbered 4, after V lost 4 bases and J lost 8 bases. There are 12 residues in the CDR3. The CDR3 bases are TGTGCCAGCAGTTCGGACAGGTCCGGCTACACCTTC. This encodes CASSSDRSGYTF.

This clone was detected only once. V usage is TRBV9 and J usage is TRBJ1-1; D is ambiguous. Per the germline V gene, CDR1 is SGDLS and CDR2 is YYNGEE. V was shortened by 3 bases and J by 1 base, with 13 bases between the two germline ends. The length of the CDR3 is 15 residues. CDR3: CASSGRKGGNTEAFF. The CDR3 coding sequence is TGTGCCAGCAGCGGCCGCAAAGGAGGGAACACTGAAGCTTTCTTT.

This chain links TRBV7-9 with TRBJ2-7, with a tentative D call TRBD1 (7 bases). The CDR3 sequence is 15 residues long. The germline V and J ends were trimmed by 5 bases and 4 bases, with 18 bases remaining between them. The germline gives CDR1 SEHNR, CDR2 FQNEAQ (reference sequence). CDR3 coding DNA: TGTGCCAGCAGCCAAACGGCAGGGGGGACGTACGAGCAGTACTTC. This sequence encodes CASSQTAGGTYEQYF.

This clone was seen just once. The CDR3, as DNA: TGTGCCAGCAGCGTAGGATCACGGAATCAGCCCCAGCATTTT. It yields the protein CASSVGSRNQPQHF. V gene TRBV9 combines with J gene TRBJ1-5; no firm D call. This CDR3 spans 14 amino acids. With 0 bases removed from V and 4 bases from J, the gap between germline ends came to 8 bases. Germline V gene data show CDR1 as SGDLS and CDR2 as YYNGEE.

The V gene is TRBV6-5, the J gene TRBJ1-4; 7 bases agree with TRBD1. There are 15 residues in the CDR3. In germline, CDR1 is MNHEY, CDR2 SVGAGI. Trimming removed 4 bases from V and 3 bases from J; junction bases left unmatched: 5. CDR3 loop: CASSFQQGPNEKLFF. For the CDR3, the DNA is TGTGCCAGCAGTTTCCAACAGGGGCCTAATGAAAAACTGTTTTTT.

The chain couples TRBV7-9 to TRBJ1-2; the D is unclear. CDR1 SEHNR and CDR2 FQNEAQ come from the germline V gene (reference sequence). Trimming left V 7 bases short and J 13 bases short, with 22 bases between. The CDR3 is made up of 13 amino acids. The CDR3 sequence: CASTPSGGGLTTF. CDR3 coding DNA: TGTGCCAGCACCCCGTCGGGTGGCGGGCTGACCACCTTC.

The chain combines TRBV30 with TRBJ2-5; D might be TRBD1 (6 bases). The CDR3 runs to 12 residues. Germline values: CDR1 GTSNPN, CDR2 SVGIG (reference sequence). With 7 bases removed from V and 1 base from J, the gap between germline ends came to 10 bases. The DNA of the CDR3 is TGTGCCTCCACAGGGTCCCAAGAGACCCAGTACTTC. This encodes CASTGSQETQYF. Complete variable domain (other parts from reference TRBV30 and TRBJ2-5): SQTIHQWPATLVQPVGSPLSLECTVEGTSNPNLYWYRQAAGRGLQLLFYSVGIGQISSEVPQNLSASRPQDRQFILSSKKLLLSDSGFYLCASTGSQETQYFGPGTRLLVL.

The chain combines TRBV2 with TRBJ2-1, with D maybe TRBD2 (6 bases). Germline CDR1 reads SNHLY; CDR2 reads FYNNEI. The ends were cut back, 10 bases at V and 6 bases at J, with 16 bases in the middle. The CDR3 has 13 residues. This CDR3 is CATLYLGGNEQFF. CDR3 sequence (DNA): TGTGCCACCCTTTATCTGGGGGGCAATGAGCAGTTCTTC.

CDR3 sequence: CASSPQRETQYF. CDR3 DNA: TGTGCCAGCAGTCCTCAGCGTGAGACCCAGTACTTC. The V call is TRBV12-3 or TRBV12-4, the J call TRBJ2-5; D remains unclear. Trimming cost V 5 bases and J 5 bases, with 9 bases left between them. This CDR3 is 12 amino acids long.

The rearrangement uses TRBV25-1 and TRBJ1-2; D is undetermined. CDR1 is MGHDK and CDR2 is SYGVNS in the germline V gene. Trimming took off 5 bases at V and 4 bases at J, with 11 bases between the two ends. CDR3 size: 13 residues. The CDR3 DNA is TGTGCCAGCAGTAGAGATTTGATCTATGGCTACACCTTC. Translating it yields CASSRDLIYGYTF.

The CDR3 nucleotides read TGTGCCAACTTAGCGGGAGGTATTAAAGAGACCCAGTACTTC. The encoded protein is CANLAGGIKETQYF. V is TRBV2 and J is TRBJ2-5; 10 positions match TRBD2. J was trimmed by 3 bases and V by 10 bases; bases with no gene match: 8. Germline CDR1 is SNHLY and CDR2 is FYNNEI. The CDR3 totals 14 residues.

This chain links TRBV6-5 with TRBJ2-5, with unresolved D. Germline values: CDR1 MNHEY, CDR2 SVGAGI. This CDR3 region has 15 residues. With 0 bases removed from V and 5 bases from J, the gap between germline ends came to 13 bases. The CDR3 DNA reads TGTGCCAGCAGTTACTCGATGAGTCGCCTGGAGACCCAGTACTTC. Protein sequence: CASSYSMSRLETQYF.

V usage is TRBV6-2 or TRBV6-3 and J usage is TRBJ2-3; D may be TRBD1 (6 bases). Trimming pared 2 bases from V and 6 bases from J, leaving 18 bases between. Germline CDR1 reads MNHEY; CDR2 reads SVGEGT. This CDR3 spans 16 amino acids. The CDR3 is CASSYPSGAPMDTQYF. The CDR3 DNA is TGTGCCAGCAGTTACCCCTCAGGGGCCCCTATGGATACGCAGTATTTT.

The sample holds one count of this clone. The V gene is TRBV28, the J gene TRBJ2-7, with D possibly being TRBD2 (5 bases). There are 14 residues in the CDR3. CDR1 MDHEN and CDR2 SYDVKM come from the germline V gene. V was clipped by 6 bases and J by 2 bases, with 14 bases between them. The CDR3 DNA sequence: TGTGCCAGCAGGAAAGCTGGACTGACCTACGAGCAGTACTTC. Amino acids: CASRKAGLTYEQYF.

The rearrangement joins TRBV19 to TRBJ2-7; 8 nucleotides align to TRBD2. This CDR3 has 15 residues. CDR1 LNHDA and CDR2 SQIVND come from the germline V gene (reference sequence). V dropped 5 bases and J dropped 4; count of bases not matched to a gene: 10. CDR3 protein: CASSALAGALYEQYF. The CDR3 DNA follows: TGTGCCAGTAGTGCGCTAGCGGGCGCCTTATACGAGCAGTACTTC.

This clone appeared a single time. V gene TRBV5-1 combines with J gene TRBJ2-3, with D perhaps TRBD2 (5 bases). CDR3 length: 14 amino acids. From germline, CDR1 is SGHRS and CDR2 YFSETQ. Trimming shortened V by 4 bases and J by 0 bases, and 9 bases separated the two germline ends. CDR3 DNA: TGCGCCAGCAGCACGCGGACTAGCACAGATACGCAGTATTTT. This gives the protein CASSTRTSTDTQYF.

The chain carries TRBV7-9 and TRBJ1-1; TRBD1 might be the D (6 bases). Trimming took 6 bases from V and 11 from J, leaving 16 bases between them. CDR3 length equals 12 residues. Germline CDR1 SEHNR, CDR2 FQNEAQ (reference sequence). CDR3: CASRDPGGEAFF. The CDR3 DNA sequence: TGTGCCAGCAGGGACCCGGGGGGCGAGGCTTTCTTT.

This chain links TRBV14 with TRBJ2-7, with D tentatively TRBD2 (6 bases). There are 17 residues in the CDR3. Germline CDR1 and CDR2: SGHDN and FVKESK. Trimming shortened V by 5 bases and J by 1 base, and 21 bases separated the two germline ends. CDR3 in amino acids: CASSKIAYARGSYEQYF. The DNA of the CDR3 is TGTGCCAGCAGCAAAATTGCATACGCCCGGGGGTCCTACGAGCAGTACTTC.

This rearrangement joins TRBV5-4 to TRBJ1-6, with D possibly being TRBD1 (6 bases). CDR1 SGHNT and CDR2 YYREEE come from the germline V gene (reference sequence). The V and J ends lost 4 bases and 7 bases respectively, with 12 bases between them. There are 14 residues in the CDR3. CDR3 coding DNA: TGTGCCAGCAGCATCGGACAGAAAAATTCACCCCTCCACTTT. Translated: CASSIGQKNSPLHF.

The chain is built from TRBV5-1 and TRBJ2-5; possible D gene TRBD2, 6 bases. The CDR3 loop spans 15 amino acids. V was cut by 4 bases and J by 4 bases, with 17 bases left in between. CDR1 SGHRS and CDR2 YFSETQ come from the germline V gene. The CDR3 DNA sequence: TGCGCCAGCAGCCCAGTAGGAGGGAGGCGAGAGACCCAGTACTTC. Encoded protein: CASSPVGGRRETQYF.

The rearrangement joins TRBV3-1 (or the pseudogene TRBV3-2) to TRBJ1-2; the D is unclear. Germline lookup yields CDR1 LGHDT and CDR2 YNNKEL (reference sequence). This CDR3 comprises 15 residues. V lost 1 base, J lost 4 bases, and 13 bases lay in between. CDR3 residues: CASSQAGENLYGYTF. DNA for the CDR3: TGTGCCAGCAGCCAAGCCGGGGAGAATCTCTATGGCTACACCTTC.

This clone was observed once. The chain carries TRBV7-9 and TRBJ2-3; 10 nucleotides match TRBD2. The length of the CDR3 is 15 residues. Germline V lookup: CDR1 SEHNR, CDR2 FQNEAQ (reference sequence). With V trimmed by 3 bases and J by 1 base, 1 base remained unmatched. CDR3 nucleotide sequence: TGTGCCAGCAGCTTCCTAGCGGGGGGCACAGATACGCAGTATTTT. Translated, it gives CASSFLAGGTDTQYF.

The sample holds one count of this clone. The CDR3 protein is CASSLASGGNNEQFF. The CDR3 nucleotides are TGCGCCAGCAGCTTGGCTAGCGGGGGGAACAATGAGCAGTTCTTC. This rearrangement joins TRBV5-1 to TRBJ2-1; 11 positions match TRBD2. Germline values: CDR1 SGHRS, CDR2 YFSETQ. V gave up 0 bases and J gave up 5 bases; unmatched junction bases: 1. The CDR3 is 15 residues long.

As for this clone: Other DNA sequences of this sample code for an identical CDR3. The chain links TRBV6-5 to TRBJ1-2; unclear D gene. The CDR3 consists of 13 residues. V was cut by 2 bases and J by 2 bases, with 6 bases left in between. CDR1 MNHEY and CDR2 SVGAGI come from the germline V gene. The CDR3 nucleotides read TGTGCCAGCAGTTACGGAGGGAACTATGGCTACACCTTC. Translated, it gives CASSYGGNYGYTF.

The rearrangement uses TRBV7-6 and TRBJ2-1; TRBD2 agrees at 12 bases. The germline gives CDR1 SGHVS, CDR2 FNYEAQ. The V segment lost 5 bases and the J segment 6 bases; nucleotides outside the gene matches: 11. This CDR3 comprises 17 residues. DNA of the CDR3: TGTGCCAGCAGCCCCGGGCCACTAGCGGGGGGACCCAATGAGCAGTTCTTC. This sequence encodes CASSPGPLAGGPNEQFF.